This TCR beta chain comes out of a study of response to subunit inactivated influenza vaccine. Study-wide results and caveats: That few new T cells are recruited by each seasonal influenza vaccination was the authors' suggestion.

One entry per CDR3 protein, called by TCRdb with MiXCR from the RT-PCR reads. This table holds approximately 700,000 distinct CDR3 sequences, 14% found once. On this clonotype: Its antigen is unknown.

CDR1 LNHNV and CDR2 YYDKDF come from the germline V gene (reference sequence). The CDR3 is made up of 13 amino acids. Trimming stripped 5 bases from V and 2 bases from J, with 7 bases between. The V gene is TRBV15, the J gene TRBJ2-4; D is undetermined. The sequence was obtained from a man in his forties or fifties who received an inactivated influenza vaccine. Sequencing was performed on PBMCs from blood, taken roughly 15 days before vaccination. This CDR3 reads CATSLGTKNIQYF. CDR3 sequence (DNA): TGTGCCACCAGCCTTGGGACCAAAAACATTCAGTACTTC.